Reported below is one T cell receptor (beta chain). Its antigen is unidentified. Profiling relied on immunoSEQ multiplex PCR, and the TCRdb table lists in-frame clones only, not all of them. The sample shows some 4,300 clones, about 57% of them seen only once. This sample was included in a study of T cells after posttransplantation cyclophosphamide. Findings of the study overall: Tissue-infiltrating T cells from skin or gut overlapped little with blood T cells.

The clonotype was recovered from a woman aged 60-70 years in good health, CMV-negative, and a related stem cell transplant donor. The specimen sequenced was memory CD8+ T cells sorted from blood.

The CDR3 protein is CASSPAVGGGRLFF. The CDR3 DNA reads as TGCGCCAGCAGCCCGGCTGTAGGGGGCGGTAGACTGTTTTTT. The chain has TRBV4-1 and TRBJ1-4; 7 positions match TRBD1. V gave up 4 bases and J gave up 13 bases; unmatched junction bases: 12. CDR1 is MGHRA, CDR2 YSYEKL, per germline. The CDR3 length is 14 residues.